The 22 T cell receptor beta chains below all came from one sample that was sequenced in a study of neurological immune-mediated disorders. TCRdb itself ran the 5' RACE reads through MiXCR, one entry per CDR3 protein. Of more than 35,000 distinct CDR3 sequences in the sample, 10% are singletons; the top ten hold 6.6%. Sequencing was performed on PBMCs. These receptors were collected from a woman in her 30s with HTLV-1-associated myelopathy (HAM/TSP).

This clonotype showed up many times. The CDR3 DNA is TGTGCCAGCAGCCATTTGAACACAGATACGCAGTATTTT. It is translated as CASSHLNTDTQYF. V usage is TRBV27 and J usage is TRBJ2-3; D is unclear. The CDR3 contains 13 residues. In germline, CDR1 is MNHEY, CDR2 SMNVEV (reference sequence). Trimming shortened V by 6 bases and J by 2 bases, and 9 bases separated the two germline ends.

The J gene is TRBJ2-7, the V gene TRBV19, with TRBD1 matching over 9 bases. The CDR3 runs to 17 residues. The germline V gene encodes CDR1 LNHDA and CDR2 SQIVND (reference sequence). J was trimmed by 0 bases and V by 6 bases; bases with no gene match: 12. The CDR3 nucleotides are TGTGCCAGTAGCCGTGCCCATACGACAGGGGGCTCCTACGAGCAGTACTTC. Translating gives CASSRAHTTGGSYEQYF.

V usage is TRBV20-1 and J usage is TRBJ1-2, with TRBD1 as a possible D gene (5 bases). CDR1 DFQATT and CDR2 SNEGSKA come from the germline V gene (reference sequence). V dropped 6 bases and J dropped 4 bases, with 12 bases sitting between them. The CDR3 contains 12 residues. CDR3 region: CSALYGTYGYTF. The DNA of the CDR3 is TGCAGTGCCCTATATGGGACCTATGGCTACACCTTC.

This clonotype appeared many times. In DNA form, the CDR3 reads TGCGCCAGCGACATCGCGAACACCGGGGAGCTGTTTTTT. Translating it yields CASDIANTGELFF. V and J are TRBV5-1 and TRBJ2-2, with D unresolved. V lost 7 bases, J lost 0 bases, and 7 bases lay in between. The CDR3 covers 13 residues. Germline CDR1 SGHRS, CDR2 YFSETQ.

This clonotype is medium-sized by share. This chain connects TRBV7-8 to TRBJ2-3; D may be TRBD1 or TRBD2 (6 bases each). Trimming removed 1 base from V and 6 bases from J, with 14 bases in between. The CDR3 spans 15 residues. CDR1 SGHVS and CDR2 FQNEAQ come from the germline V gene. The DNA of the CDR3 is TGTGCCAGCAGCTTAGTCGGAGGGGGTCGCGATACGCAGTATTTT. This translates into CASSLVGGGRDTQYF.

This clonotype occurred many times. CDR3: CASSGRRVTEAFF. As DNA, the CDR3 is TGTGCCAGCAGCGGTAGGCGGGTCACTGAAGCTTTCTTT. The gene calls are TRBV6-5 and TRBJ1-1; no clear D gene. Germline-derived CDR1 and CDR2 are MNHEY and SVGAGI. Trimming stripped 6 bases from V and 4 bases from J, with 12 bases between. The CDR3 contains 13 residues.

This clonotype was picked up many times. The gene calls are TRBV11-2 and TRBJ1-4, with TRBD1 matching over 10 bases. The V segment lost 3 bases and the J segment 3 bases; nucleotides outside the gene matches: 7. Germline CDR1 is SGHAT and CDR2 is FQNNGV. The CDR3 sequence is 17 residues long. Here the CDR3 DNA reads TGTGCCAGCAGCTTGAGGGACAGGGGTTCGTCTAATGAAAAACTGTTTTTT. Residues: CASSLRDRGSSNEKLFF.

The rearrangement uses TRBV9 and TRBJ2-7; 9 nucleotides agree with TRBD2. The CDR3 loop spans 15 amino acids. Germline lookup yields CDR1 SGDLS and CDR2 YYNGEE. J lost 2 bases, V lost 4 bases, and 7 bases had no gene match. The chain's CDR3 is CASSLSGGLAYEQYF. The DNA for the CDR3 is TGTGCCAGCAGCCTCAGCGGGGGGCTCGCCTACGAGCAGTACTTC.

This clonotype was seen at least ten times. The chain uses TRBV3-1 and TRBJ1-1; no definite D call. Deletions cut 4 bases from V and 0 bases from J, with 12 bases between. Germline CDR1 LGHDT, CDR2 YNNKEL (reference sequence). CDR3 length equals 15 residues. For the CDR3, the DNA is TGTGCCAGCAGCCCCTACTCGGGCCTGAACACTGAAGCTTTCTTT. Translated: CASSPYSGLNTEAFF.

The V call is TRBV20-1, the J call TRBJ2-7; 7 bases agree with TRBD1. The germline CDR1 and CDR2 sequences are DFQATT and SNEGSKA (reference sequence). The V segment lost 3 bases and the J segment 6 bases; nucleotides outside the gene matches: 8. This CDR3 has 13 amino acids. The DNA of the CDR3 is TGCAGTGCTAGTGAGGGGGCGCAAAGCGAGCAGTACTTC. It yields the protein CSASEGAQSEQYF.

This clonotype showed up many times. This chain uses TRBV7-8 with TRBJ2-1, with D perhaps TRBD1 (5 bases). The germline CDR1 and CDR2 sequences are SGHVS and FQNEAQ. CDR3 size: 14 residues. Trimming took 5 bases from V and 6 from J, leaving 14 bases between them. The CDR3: CASSTQTAGNEQFF. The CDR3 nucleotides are TGTGCCAGCAGCACCCAGACAGCCGGCAATGAGCAGTTCTTC. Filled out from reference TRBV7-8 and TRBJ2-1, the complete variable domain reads GAGVSQSPRYKVAKRGQDVALRCDPISGHVSLFWYQQALGQGPEFLTYFQNEAQLDKSGLPSDRFFAERPEGSVSTLKIQRTQQEDSAVYLCASSTQTAGNEQFFGPGTRLTVL.

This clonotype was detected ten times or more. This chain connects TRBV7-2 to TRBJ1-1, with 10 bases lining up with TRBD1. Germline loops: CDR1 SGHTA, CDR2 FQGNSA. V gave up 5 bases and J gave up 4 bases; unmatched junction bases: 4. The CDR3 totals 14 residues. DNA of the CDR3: TGTGCCAGCAGCGTAGGACAGGGGGGCACTGAAGCTTTCTTT. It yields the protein CASSVGQGGTEAFF.

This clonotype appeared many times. The CDR3 region is CASSSGTANTEAFF. The CDR3 bases are TGTGCCAGCAGCTCGGGGACGGCGAACACTGAAGCTTTCTTT. This sequence joins TRBV9 and TRBJ1-1, with D perhaps TRBD1 (5 bases). This CDR3 contains 14 residues. With 4 bases removed from V and 1 base from J, the gap between germline ends came to 11 bases. Germline CDR1 and CDR2: SGDLS and YYNGEE.

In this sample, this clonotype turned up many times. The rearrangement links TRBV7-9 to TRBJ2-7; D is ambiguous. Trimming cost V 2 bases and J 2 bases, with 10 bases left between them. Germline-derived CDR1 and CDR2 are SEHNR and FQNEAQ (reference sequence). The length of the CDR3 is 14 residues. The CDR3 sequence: CASSLFQTPYEQYF. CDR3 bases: TGTGCCAGCAGCTTATTTCAGACACCCTACGAGCAGTACTTC.

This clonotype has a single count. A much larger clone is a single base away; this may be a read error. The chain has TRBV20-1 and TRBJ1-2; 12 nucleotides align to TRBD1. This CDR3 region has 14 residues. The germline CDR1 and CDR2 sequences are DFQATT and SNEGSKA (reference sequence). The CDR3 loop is CSVRDRDRGHGYTF. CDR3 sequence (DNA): TGCAGTGTTAGAGACCGGGACAGGGGGCATGGCTACACCTTC.

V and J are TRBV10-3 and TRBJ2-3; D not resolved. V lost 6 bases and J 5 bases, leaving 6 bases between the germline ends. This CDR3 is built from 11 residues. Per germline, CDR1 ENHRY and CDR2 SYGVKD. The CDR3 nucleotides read TGTGCCATCAGCAAAAGAGATACGCAGTATTTT. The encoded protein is CAISKRDTQYF.

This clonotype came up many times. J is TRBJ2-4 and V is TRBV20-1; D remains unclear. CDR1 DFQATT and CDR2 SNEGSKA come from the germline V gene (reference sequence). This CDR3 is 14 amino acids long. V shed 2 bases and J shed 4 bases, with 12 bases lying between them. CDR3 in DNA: TGCAGTGCTAGACGCTCTGAGAAAAAAAACATTCAGTACTTC. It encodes CSARRSEKKNIQYF.

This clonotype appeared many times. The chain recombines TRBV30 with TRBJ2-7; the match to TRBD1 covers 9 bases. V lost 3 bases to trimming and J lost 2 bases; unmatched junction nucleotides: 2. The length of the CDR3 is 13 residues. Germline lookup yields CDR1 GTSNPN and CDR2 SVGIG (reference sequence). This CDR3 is CAWSRQGAYEQYF. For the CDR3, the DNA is TGTGCCTGGAGCCGACAGGGGGCCTACGAGCAGTACTTC. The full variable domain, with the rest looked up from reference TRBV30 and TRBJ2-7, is SQTIHQWPATLVQPVGSPLSLECTVEGTSNPNLYWYRQAAGRGLQLLFYSVGIGQISSEVPQNLSASRPQDRQFILSSKKLLLSDSGFYLCAWSRQGAYEQYFGPGTRLTVT.

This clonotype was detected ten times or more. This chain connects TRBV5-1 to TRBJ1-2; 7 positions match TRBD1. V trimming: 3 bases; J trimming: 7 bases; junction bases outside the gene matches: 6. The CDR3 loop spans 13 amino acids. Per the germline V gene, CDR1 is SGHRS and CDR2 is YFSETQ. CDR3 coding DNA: TGCGCCAGCAGCTCCGACAGGGTCAGTGGCTACACCTTC. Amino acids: CASSSDRVSGYTF.

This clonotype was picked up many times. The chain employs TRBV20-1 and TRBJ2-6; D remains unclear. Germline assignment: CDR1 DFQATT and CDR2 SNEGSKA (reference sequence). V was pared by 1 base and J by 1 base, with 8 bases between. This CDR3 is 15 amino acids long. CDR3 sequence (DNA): TGCAGTGCTAGAGTTCTAGGGTCTGGGGCCAACGTCCTGACTTTC. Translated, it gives CSARVLGSGANVLTF.

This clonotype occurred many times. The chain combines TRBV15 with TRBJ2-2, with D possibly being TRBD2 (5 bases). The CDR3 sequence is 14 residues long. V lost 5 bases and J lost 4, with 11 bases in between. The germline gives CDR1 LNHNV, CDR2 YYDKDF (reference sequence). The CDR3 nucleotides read TGTGCCACCAGCTATTTGGCGGGCACCGGGGAGCTGTTTTTT. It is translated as CATSYLAGTGELFF. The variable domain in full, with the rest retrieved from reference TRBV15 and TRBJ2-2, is DAMVIQNPRYQVTQFGKPVTLSCSQTLNHNVMYWYQQKSSQAPKLLFHYYDKDFNNEADTPDNFQSRRPNTSFCFLDIRSPGLGDTAMYLCATSYLAGTGELFFGEGSRLTVL.

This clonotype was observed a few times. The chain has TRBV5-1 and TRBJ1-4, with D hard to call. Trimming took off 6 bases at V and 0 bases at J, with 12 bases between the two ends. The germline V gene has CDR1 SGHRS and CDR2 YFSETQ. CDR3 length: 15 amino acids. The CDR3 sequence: CASTSGSSTNEKLFF. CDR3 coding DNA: TGCGCCAGCACCTCCGGCAGTTCAACTAATGAAAAACTGTTTTTT.